This paragraph covers one TCR beta chain sequence. As yet, its antigen is unknown. This sample is drawn from a study of PD-1 blockade in classical Hodgkin lymphoma. Overall study results and limits: Diversity in CD4+ TCRs, unlike that measured in CD8+ TCRs, had risen significantly by C4D1. Newly diagnosed patients had diversity similar to the baseline diversity of complete responders. Individuals who commenced nivolumab within less than 1 year of ASCT were excluded.

As for time point: cycle 4 day 1 (C4D1), after five to seven weeks of nivolumab. Brentuximab vedotin exposure varied, and every patient relapsed after autologous stem cell transplantation. Here immunoSEQ multiplex PCR was the method, and the copy in TCRdb shows in-frame clones only, minus some. The sample records over 25,000 clones, 72% being singletons. The sequence came from a human donor with classical Hodgkin lymphoma. This sample comprised peripheral blood mononuclear cells (PBMCs), obtained before the fourth cycle of nivolumab.

As DNA, the CDR3 is TGTGCCAGCAGCCAAGAGACCAGGACCCTAAGGGGCACCGGGGAGCTGTTTTTT. Translation: CASSQETRTLRGTGELFF. The rearrangement uses TRBV4-2 and TRBJ2-2, with D tentatively TRBD1 (5 bases). Trimming removed 0 bases from V and 4 bases from J, with 18 bases in between. Germline values: CDR1 LGHNA, CDR2 YNFKEQ. This CDR3 contains 18 residues.